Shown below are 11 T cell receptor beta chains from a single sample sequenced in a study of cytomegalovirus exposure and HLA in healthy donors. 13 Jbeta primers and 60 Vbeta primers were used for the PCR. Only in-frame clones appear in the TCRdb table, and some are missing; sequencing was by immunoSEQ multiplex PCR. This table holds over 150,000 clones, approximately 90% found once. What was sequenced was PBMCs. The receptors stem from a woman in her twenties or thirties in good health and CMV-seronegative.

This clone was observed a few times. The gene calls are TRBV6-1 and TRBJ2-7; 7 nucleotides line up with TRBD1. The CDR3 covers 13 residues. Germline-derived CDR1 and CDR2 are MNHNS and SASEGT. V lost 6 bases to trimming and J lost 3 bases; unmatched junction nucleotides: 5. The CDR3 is CASSRDRDYEQYF. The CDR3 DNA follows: TGTGCCAGCAGCCGGGACAGAGACTACGAGCAGTACTTC.

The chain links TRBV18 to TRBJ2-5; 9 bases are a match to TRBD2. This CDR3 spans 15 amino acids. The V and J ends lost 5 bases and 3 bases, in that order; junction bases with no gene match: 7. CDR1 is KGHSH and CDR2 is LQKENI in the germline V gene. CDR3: CASSFGGGAEETQYF. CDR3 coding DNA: TGTGCCAGCTCATTCGGCGGGGGGGCGGAAGAGACCCAGTACTTC.

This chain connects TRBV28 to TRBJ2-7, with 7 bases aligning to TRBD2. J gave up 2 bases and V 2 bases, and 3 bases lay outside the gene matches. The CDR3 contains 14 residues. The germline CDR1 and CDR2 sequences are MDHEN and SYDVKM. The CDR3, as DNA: TGTGCCAGCAGTTTAGGTGGACTAGCCTACGAGCAGTACTTC. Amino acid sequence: CASSLGGLAYEQYF.

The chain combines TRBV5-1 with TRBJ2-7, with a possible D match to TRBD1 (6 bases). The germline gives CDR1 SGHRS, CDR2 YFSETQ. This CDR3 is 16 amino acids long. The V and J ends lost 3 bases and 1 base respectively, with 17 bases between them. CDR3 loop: CASSSSTGTLSYEQYF. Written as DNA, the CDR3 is TGCGCCAGCAGCTCCTCTACCGGGACATTATCCTACGAGCAGTACTTC.

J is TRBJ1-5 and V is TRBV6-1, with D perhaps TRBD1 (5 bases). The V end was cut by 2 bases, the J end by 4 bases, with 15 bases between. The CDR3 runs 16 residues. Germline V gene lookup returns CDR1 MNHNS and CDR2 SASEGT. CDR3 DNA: TGTGCCAGCAGTGAATGGAAGGGACGGGGGAATCAGCCCCAGCATTTT. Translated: CASSEWKGRGNQPQHF.

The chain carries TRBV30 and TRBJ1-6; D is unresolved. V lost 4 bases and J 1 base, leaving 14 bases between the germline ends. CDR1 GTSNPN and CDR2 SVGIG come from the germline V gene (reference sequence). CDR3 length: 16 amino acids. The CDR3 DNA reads TGTGCCTGGACCACCCTCCCGGGGTCCTATAATTCACCCCTCCACTTT. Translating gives CAWTTLPGSYNSPLHF.

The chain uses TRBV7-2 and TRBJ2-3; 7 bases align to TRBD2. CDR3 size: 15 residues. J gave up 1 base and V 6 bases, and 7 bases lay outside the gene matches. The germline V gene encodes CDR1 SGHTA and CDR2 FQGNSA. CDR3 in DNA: TGTGCCAGCAGTACATACGCGGGGGGCACAGATACGCAGTATTTT. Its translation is CASSTYAGGTDTQYF.

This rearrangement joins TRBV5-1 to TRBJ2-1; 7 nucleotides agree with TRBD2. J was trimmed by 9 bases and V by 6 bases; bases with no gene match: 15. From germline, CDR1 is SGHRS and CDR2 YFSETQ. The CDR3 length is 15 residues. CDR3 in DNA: TGCGCCAGCACCTCTCAAGGAGCGTCGGGGGGTGAGCAGTTCTTC. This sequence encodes CASTSQGASGGEQFF. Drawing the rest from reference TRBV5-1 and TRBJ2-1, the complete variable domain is KAGVTQTPRYLIKTRGQQVTLSCSPISGHRSVSWYQQTPGQGLQFLFEYFSETQRNKGNFPGRFSGRQFSNSRSEMNVSTLELGDSALYLCASTSQGASGGEQFFGPGTRLTVL.

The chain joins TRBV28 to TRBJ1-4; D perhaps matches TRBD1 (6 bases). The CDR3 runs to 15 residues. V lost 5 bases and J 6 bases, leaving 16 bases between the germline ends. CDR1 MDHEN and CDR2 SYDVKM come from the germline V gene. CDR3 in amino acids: CASSVVGQRYEKLFF. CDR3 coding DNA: TGTGCCAGCAGTGTGGTTGGACAGAGATATGAAAAACTGTTTTTT.

CDR3 sequence (DNA): TGTGCCAGCAGGGACAGGGGGAGCAATCAGCCCCAGCATTTT. Protein: CASRDRGSNQPQHF. V usage is TRBV6-1 and J usage is TRBJ1-5, with 10 bases aligning to TRBD1. Trimming removed 6 bases from V and 1 base from J; junction bases left unmatched: 0. There are 14 residues in the CDR3. Per germline, CDR1 MNHNS and CDR2 SASEGT.

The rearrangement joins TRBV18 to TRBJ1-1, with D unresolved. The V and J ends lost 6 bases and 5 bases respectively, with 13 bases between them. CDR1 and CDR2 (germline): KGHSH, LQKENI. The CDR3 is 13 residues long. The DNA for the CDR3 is TGTGCCAGCTCCTTTGACTTCCAGACTGAAGCTTTCTTT. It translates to CASSFDFQTEAFF. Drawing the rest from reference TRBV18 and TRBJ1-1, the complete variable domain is NAGVMQNPRHLVRRRGQEARLRCSPMKGHSHVYWYRQLPEEGLKFMVYLQKENIIDESGMPKERFSAEFPKEGPSILRIQQVVRGDSAAYFCASSFDFQTEAFFGQGTRLTVV.